This T cell receptor beta chain originates from a study of T cells in Graves' hyperthyroidism and ophthalmopathy. Regarding the study as a whole: Most clonotypes that expanded in the thyroid above 0.001 also showed up in blood.

Authors of the study amplified TCR beta CDR3 regions from RNA transcripts. First-round RT-PCR targeting the TCR CDR3 was performed with the HTBI primer set. TCRdb used MiXCR to reprocess the multiplex PCR reads, holding one entry per CDR3 protein. The sample has approximately 690,000 distinct CDR3 sequences; 20% are singletons. This clonotype was counted at least ten times. The antigen is undetermined. Looked up from germline, CDR1 is LGHNA and CDR2 is YSLEER. This CDR3 is built from 13 residues. Trimming left V 4 bases short and J 3 bases short, with 10 bases between. The genes are TRBV4-3 and TRBJ2-7; D uncertain. Specimen: blood. This sequence was found in a man younger than 40 with Graves' ophthalmopathy. This chain's CDR3 is CASSPRMGYEQYF. In nucleotides, the CDR3 is TGCGCCAGCAGCCCCCGGATGGGCTACGAGCAGTACTTC.